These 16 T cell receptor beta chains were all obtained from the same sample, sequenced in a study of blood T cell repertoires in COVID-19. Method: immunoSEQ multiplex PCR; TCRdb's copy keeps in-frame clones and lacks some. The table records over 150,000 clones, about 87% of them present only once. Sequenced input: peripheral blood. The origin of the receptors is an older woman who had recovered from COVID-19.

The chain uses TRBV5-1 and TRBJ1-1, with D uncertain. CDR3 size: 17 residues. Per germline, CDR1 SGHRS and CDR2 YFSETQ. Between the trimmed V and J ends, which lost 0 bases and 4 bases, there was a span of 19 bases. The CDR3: CASSLEGRGRKGTEAFF. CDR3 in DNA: TGCGCCAGCAGCTTGGAGGGTCGAGGGCGAAAGGGCACTGAAGCTTTCTTT.

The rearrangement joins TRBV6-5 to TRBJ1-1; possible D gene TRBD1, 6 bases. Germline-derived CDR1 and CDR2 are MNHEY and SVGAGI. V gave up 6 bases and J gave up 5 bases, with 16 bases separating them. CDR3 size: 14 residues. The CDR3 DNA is TGTGCCAGCAGCCTAGGGGGTGGGGGTACTGAAGCTTTCTTT. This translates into CASSLGGGGTEAFF.

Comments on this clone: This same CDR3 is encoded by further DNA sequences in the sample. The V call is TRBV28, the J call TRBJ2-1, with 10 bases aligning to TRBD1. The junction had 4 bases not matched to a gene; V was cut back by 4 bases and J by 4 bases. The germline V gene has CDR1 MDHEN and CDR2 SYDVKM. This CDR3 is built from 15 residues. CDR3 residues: CASSSPGQGYNEQFF. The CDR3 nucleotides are TGTGCCAGCAGTTCGCCGGGACAGGGGTACAATGAGCAGTTCTTC.

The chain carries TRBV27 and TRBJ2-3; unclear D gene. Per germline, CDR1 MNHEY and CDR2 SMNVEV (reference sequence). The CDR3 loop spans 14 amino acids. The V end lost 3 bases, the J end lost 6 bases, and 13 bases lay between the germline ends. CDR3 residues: CASSLTLPWDTQYF. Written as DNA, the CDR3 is TGTGCCAGCAGTTTGACACTCCCCTGGGATACGCAGTATTTT.

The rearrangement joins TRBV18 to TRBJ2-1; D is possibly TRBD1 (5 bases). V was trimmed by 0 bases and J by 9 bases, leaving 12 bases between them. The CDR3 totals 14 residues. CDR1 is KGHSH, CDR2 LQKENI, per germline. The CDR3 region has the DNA TGTGCCAGCTCACCACCAGGAGACAGAGGTGAGCAGTTCTTC. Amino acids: CASSPPGDRGEQFF.

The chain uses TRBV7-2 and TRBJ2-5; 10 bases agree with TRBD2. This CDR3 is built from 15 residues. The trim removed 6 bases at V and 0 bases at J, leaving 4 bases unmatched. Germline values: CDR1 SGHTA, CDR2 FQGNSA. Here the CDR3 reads CASRSSGGYQETQYF. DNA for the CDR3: TGTGCCAGCAGGAGTAGCGGGGGGTACCAAGAGACCCAGTACTTC.

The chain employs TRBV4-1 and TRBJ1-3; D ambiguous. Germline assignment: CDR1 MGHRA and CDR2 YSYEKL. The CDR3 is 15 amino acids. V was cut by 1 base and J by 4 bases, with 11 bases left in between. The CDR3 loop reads CASSQVAGSGNTIYF. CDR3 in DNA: TGCGCCAGCAGCCAAGTCGCGGGGTCAGGAAACACCATATATTTT.

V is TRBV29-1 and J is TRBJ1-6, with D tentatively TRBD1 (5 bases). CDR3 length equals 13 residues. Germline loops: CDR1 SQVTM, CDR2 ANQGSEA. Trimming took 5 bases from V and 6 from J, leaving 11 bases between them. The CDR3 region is CSVMTEINSPLHF. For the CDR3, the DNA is TGCAGCGTTATGACAGAGATTAATTCACCCCTCCACTTT.

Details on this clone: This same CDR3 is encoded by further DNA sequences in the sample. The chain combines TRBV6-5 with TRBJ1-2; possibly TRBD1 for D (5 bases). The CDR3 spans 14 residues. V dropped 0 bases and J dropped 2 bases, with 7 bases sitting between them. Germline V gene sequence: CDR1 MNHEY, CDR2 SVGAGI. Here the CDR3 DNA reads TGTGCCAGCAGTTACTCGCGACAGAACTATGGCTACACCTTC. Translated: CASSYSRQNYGYTF.

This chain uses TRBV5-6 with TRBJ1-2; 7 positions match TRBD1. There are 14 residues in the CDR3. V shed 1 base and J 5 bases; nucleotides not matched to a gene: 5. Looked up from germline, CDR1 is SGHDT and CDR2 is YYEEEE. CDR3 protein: CASSLRSGGYGYTF. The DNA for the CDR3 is TGTGCCAGCAGCTTGAGGTCAGGGGGTTATGGCTACACCTTC. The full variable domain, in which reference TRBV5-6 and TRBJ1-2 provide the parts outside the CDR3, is DAGVTQSPTHLIKTRGQQVTLRCSPKSGHDTVSWYQQALGQGPQFIFQYYEEEERQRGNFPDRFSGHQFPNYSSELNVNALLLGDSALYLCASSLRSGGYGYTFGSGTRLTVV.

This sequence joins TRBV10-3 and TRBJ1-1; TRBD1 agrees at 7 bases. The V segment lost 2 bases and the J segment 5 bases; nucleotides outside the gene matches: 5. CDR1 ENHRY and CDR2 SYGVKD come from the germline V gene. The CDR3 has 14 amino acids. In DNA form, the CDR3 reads TGTGCCATCAGTGAGACAGGGGACCCAACTGAAGCTTTCTTT. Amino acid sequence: CAISETGDPTEAFF.

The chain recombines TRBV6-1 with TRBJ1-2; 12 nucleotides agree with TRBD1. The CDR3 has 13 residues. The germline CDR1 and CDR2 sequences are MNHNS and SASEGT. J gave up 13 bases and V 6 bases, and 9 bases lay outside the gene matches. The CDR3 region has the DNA TGTGCCAGCAGCCCCGCGGGACAGGGGGCGCGCACCTTC. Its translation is CASSPAGQGARTF.

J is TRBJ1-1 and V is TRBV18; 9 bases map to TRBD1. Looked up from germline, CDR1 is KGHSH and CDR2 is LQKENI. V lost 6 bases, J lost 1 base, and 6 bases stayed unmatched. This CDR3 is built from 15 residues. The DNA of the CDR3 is TGTGCCAGCTCCTGGACAGGGGCTGGGAACACTGAAGCTTTCTTT. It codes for CASSWTGAGNTEAFF.

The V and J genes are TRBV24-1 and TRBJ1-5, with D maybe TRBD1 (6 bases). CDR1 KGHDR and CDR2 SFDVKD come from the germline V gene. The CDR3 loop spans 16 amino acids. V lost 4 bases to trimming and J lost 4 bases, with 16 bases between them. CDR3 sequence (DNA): TGTGCCACCAGTGACTCATCGGGGGGCACAAATCAGCCCCAGCATTTT. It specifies CATSDSSGGTNQPQHF.

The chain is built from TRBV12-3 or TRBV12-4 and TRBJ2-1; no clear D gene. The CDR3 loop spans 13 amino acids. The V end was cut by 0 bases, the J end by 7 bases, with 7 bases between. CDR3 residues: CASSLAQINEQFF. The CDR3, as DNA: TGTGCCAGCAGTTTAGCCCAGATAAATGAGCAGTTCTTC.

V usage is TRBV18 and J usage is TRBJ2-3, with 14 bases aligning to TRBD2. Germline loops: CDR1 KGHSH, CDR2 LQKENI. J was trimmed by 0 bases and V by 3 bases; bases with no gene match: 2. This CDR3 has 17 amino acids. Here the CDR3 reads CASSPTSGGVSTDTQYF. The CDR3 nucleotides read TGTGCCAGCTCACCGACTAGCGGGGGGGTAAGCACAGATACGCAGTATTTT.